What follows are 13 T cell receptor beta chains derived from one specimen sequenced in a study of shared clonotypes between healthy human individuals. The protocol was immunoSEQ multiplex PCR, while the TCRdb copy is restricted to in-frame clones and leaves out a portion. This table holds roughly 2,000,000 clones, 85% to 95% found once. The naive CD8 population came from CD45RO-negative cells selected for CCR7, without terminally differentiated effector memory CD45RA+ cells. Material for sequencing was naive CD8+ T cells from PBMCs. These receptors were collected from a man younger than 35 in good health. Some clones in this sample may be carry-over from other donors' samples.

In the case of this clone: The sample contains more than one DNA sequence encoding this CDR3. The chain couples TRBV6-5 to TRBJ2-7; TRBD1 aligns across 9 bases. Per the germline V gene, CDR1 is MNHEY and CDR2 is SVGAGI. This CDR3 comprises 16 residues. After removal of 4 bases from V and 13 bases from J, the junction contained 20 bases not matched to a gene. The CDR3: CASSSDRGNSLRGQYF. As DNA, the CDR3 is TGTGCCAGCAGTTCGGACAGGGGCAATTCCCTACGGGGCCAATACTTC.

The chain recombines TRBV4-3 with TRBJ1-4; TRBD1 is a possible D gene (5 bases). From germline, CDR1 is LGHNA and CDR2 YSLEER. The CDR3 extends over 15 amino acids. The ends were cut back, 1 base at V and 0 bases at J, with 6 bases in the middle. CDR3 in amino acids: CASSQGTSTNEKLFF. The CDR3 DNA sequence: TGCGCCAGCAGCCAAGGGACATCAACTAATGAAAAACTGTTTTTT.

To note about this clone: Other DNA sequences in the sample encode the same CDR3. The chain is built from TRBV29-1 and TRBJ1-2; TRBD1 is a possible D gene (5 bases). The V gene's germline CDR1 is SQVTM and CDR2 ANQGSEA. The CDR3 runs to 10 residues. Trimming stripped 4 bases from V and 6 bases from J, with 6 bases between. CDR3 region: CSVGGDGYTF. CDR3 DNA sequence: TGCAGCGTTGGGGGCGATGGCTACACCTTC.

The genes are TRBV9 and TRBJ2-3; TRBD1 matches 10 bases. In germline, CDR1 is SGDLS, CDR2 YYNGEE. This CDR3 has 16 residues. The ends lost 1 base at V and 2 bases at J; junction bases unmatched: 4. CDR3 nucleotide sequence: TGTGCCAGCAGCGTATGGGGGACAGGGGACACAGATACGCAGTATTTT. It specifies CASSVWGTGDTDTQYF.

The rearrangement joins TRBV30 to TRBJ2-1; no reliable D call. CDR3 size: 11 residues. The V and J ends lost 0 bases and 8 bases respectively, with 5 bases between them. Germline V gives CDR1 GTSNPN, CDR2 SVGIG (reference sequence). The DNA for the CDR3 is TGTGCCTGGAGTGTACTCCATGAGCAGTTCTTC. Translated, it gives CAWSVLHEQFF.

The rearrangement uses TRBV2 and TRBJ2-7; D not resolved. This CDR3 is built from 11 residues. The V end lost 10 bases, the J end lost 3 bases, and 10 bases lay between the germline ends. Germline V gives CDR1 SNHLY, CDR2 FYNNEI. CDR3 in amino acids: CATISGYEQYF. DNA for the CDR3: TGTGCCACCATCTCGGGCTACGAGCAGTACTTC.

The genes are TRBV10-3 and TRBJ2-7; D gene unclear. CDR3 length: 14 amino acids. V lost 4 bases and J 1 base, leaving 11 bases between the germline ends. Per the germline V gene, CDR1 is ENHRY and CDR2 is SYGVKD. Written as DNA, the CDR3 is TGTGCCATCAGTGGGATTTTGGGTTCCTACGAGCAGTACTTC. This codes for CAISGILGSYEQYF.

Details on this clone: The same CDR3 is also encoded by other DNA sequences in this sample. The chain links TRBV11-2 to TRBJ2-7; no definite D call. The CDR3 totals 13 residues. V was trimmed by 3 bases and J by 4 bases, leaving 10 bases between them. Germline-derived CDR1 and CDR2 are SGHAT and FQNNGV. CDR3 sequence: CASSLAPSYEQYF. DNA of the CDR3: TGTGCCAGCAGCTTGGCCCCGTCGTACGAGCAGTACTTC.

This clone has just one count. J is TRBJ2-3 and V is TRBV27; D is undetermined. V lost 0 bases to trimming and J lost 6 bases, with 7 bases between them. From germline, CDR1 is MNHEY and CDR2 SMNVEV (reference sequence). The CDR3 runs 13 residues. The CDR3 nucleotides are TGTGCCAGCAGTTTATCCCGGTCGGATACGCAGTATTTT. As protein: CASSLSRSDTQYF.

The chain recombines TRBV14 with TRBJ1-1; TRBD1 is a possible D gene (5 bases). Germline V lookup: CDR1 SGHDN, CDR2 FVKESK. V lost 3 bases to trimming and J lost 7 bases, with 12 bases between them. This CDR3 comprises 13 residues. CDR3 nucleotides: TGTGCCAGCAGCCAGCGGGGACGAGGTGAAGCTTTCTTT. Protein: CASSQRGRGEAFF.

The genes are TRBV10-3 and TRBJ2-7; possibly TRBD1 for D (6 bases). Germline lookup yields CDR1 ENHRY and CDR2 SYGVKD. The V gene lost 3 bases and the J gene lost 3 bases, with 9 bases spanning the gap. CDR3 length: 13 residues. This CDR3 is CAISDGRGYEQYF. The CDR3 DNA follows: TGTGCCATCAGTGACGGCAGGGGCTACGAGCAGTACTTC.

The CDR3 DNA reads as TGTGCCACCAGCAGAAGAGCAGATACGCAGTATTTT. Translation gives CATSRRADTQYF. The chain employs TRBV15 and TRBJ2-3; no clear D. Germline V CDR1 and CDR2: LNHNV, YYDKDF (reference sequence). The CDR3 is 12 amino acids. V dropped 2 bases and J dropped 4 bases, with 4 bases sitting between them.

The chain uses TRBV6-6 and TRBJ1-5; perhaps TRBD1 as D (6 bases). Germline lookup yields CDR1 MNHNY and CDR2 SVGAGI (reference sequence). This CDR3 is 16 amino acids long. The germline V and J ends were trimmed by 2 bases and 4 bases, with 15 bases remaining between them. The CDR3 here is CASSYHRDILNQPQHF. Here the CDR3 DNA reads TGTGCCAGCAGTTACCACCGGGACATCTTAAATCAGCCCCAGCATTTT.